This entry lists 3 T cell receptor beta chains sequenced from one sample in a study of beta chain features in type 1 diabetes. Sequenced material consisted of expressed TCRB transcripts (all of the isolated RNA was reverse transcribed). TCRdb keeps only in-frame clones here, not all; method: immunoSEQ multiplex PCR. This sample has 300,000 to 350,000 clones; 14% occur once, and the top ten carry more than 6.5%. Sequencing used central memory CD4+ T cells from blood. The source of these receptors is a man younger than 40 in good health.

The chain combines TRBV4-1 with TRBJ1-1; D unclear. Trimming pared 0 bases from V and 0 bases from J, leaving 8 bases between. The CDR3 has 15 residues. Germline V gene lookup returns CDR1 MGHRA and CDR2 YSYEKL. This CDR3 reads CASSQDRTVNTEAFF. The DNA for the CDR3 is TGCGCCAGCAGCCAAGATAGGACGGTGAACACTGAAGCTTTCTTT.

This clone was counted between two and nine times. In DNA form, the CDR3 reads TGTGCCAGTATCCCCCAGGGACAGGTCACTGAAGCTTTCTTT. It specifies CASIPQGQVTEAFF. The genes are TRBV19 and TRBJ1-1; 8 bases match TRBD1. This CDR3 comprises 14 residues. J was trimmed by 4 bases and V by 7 bases; bases with no gene match: 8. Looked up from germline, CDR1 is LNHDA and CDR2 is SQIVND (reference sequence).

This clone has only a few counts. The rearrangement uses TRBV6-5 and TRBJ2-7; 8 bases align to TRBD1. Trimming cost V 5 bases and J 5 bases; bases outside gene matches: 2. Germline V gene lookup returns CDR1 MNHEY and CDR2 SVGAGI. There are 12 residues in the CDR3. Here the CDR3 reads CASSGQGDEQYF. CDR3 in DNA: TGTGCCAGCAGTGGACAGGGAGACGAGCAGTACTTC.